These T cell receptor beta chains were read from a single sample in a study of regulatory T cells in long-lasting Graves disease. MiXCR, run by TCRdb on the multiplex PCR reads, gives a single entry per CDR3 protein. The repertoire holds roughly 380,000 distinct CDR3 sequences, with less than 20% as singletons. The sequenced sample was peripheral blood mononuclear cells (PBMCs), obtained at new diagnosis, from a patient treated with antithyroid drugs. These receptors were collected from a female donor with Graves disease. The CDR3 runs from the conserved cysteine through the conserved F or W. The D gene is left open where the match is weak. Clone size is stated in some rows and not others, as once, few, many or a class when expanded.

D	V	size	J	CDR3	DNA
TRBD2	TRBV20-1	-	TRBJ2-7	CSASGRGDEQYF	TGCAGTGCTAGCGGGAGGGGAGACGAGCAGTACTTC
-	TRBV6-1	many	TRBJ2-7	CASSPKPYEQYF	TGTGCCAGCAGTCCAAAACCCTACGAGCAGTACTTC
-	TRBV7-2	many	TRBJ1-2	CASSNGAWDYTF	TGTGCCAGCAGCAACGGGGCCTGGGACTACACCTTC
-	TRBV7-2	many	TRBJ2-4	CASSFNWSKNIQYF	TGTGCCAGCAGTTTTAATTGGTCCAAAAACATTCAGTACTTC
-	TRBV18	many	TRBJ2-3	CASSSVDSTDTQYF	TGTGCCAGCTCATCCGTCGACTCCACAGATACGCAGTATTTT
-	TRBV13	medium-sized	TRBJ2-4	CASSPPGSYLGDIQYF	TGTGCCAGCAGCCCCCCCGGGAGTTACTTAGGTGACATTCAGTACTTC
-	TRBV6-1	many	TRBJ1-1	CASSERGRVEAFF	TGTGCCAGCAGTGAACGCGGGAGGGTTGAAGCTTTCTTT
-	TRBV11-2	many	TRBJ1-2	CASSLGPFRYGYTF	TGTGCCAGCAGCTTGGGACCGTTTCGGTATGGCTACACCTTC
-	TRBV7-2	many	TRBJ1-2	CASTLDRTNYGYTF	TGTGCCAGCACCTTAGACAGAACTAACTATGGCTACACCTTC
-	TRBV7-2	-	TRBJ2-5	CASSLSVQRETQYF	TGTGCCAGCAGCTTATCTGTGCAGCGGGAGACCCAGTACTTC
TRBD2	TRBV6-5	-	TRBJ2-3	CASSYSWREVADTQYF	TGTGCCAGCAGTTACTCGTGGCGGGAGGTAGCAGATACGCAGTATTTT
TRBD1	TRBV12-3/TRBV12-4	few	TRBJ1-5	CASSLPGTGLDSNQPQHF	TGTGCCAGCAGTTTACCCGGGACAGGCCTCGATAGCAATCAGCCCCAGCATTTT
TRBD1	TRBV19	few	TRBJ2-7	CATGTGGSYEQYF	TGTGCCACCGGGACAGGGGGTTCCTACGAGCAGTACTTC
TRBD1	TRBV6-2/TRBV6-3	-	TRBJ1-3	CASERQGTGNTIYF	TGTGCCAGCGAAAGACAGGGAACCGGAAACACCATATATTTT
-	TRBV15	-	TRBJ2-5	CATSRQGSETQYF	TGTGCCACCAGCAGACAGGGATCAGAGACCCAGTACTTC
-	TRBV29-1	many	TRBJ2-5	CSAGPGETQYF	TGCAGCGCAGGACCAGGAGAGACCCAGTACTTC
TRBD1	TRBV6-9	many	TRBJ1-1	CASSSVRTGQAFF	TGTGCCAGCAGTTCCGTAAGGACAGGCCAGGCTTTCTTT
-	TRBV30	-	TRBJ1-5	CAWSMARNRPQHF	TGTGCCTGGAGTATGGCGCGTAATCGGCCCCAGCATTTT
-	TRBV3-1	many	TRBJ2-1	CAAGGGSPYNEQFF	TGTGCCGCAGGGGGGGGGAGTCCCTACAATGAGCAGTTCTTC
-	TRBV9	many	TRBJ2-7	CASSPLPGRSSYEQYF	TGTGCCAGCAGCCCCCTCCCCGGCAGGAGCTCCTACGAGCAGTACTTC
TRBD1	TRBV9	many	TRBJ1-1	CASSVRDRWNTEAFF	TGTGCCAGCAGCGTGAGGGACAGGTGGAACACTGAAGCTTTCTTT
-	TRBV7-9	many	TRBJ1-1	CASSPHSPRDIAFF	TGTGCCAGCAGCCCCCACAGCCCTAGGGATATTGCTTTCTTT
-	TRBV12-3/TRBV12-4	many	TRBJ1-3	CASSLFPGVSSGNTIYF	TGTGCCAGCAGTTTATTCCCGGGGGTGAGCTCTGGAAACACCATATATTTT
-	TRBV28	many	TRBJ1-1	CASSLGPVGTEAFF	TGTGCCAGCAGTTTAGGGCCTGTAGGCACTGAAGCTTTCTTT